Following are 16 T cell receptor beta chains from one sample sequenced in a study of early T cells in non-severe SARS-CoV-2 infection. TCRdb processed the 5' RACE reads anew with MiXCR; each CDR3 protein has one entry. The sample lists 50,000 or so distinct CDR3 sequences; roughly 13% were seen once. The material sequenced was whole blood. These receptor sequences come from an adult who was a healthcare worker with PCR-confirmed SARS-CoV-2 infection or an uninfected control (not recorded which).

This chain joins TRBV7-9 and TRBJ2-1; 9 bases are shared with TRBD2. The CDR3 runs 15 residues. Germline trimming cut 4 bases from V and 3 bases from J; bases unmatched to any gene: 4. The germline gives CDR1 SEHNR, CDR2 FQNEAQ (reference sequence). CDR3 bases: TGTGCCAGCAGCTCTTGGACTAGCGACTACAATGAGCAGTTCTTC. Protein product: CASSSWTSDYNEQFF.

J is TRBJ1-1 and V is TRBV20-1; D gene uncertain. This CDR3 has 13 residues. V shed 3 bases and J shed 4 bases, with 12 bases lying between them. In germline, CDR1 is DFQATT, CDR2 SNEGSKA (reference sequence). The CDR3 sequence is CSASEIRGTEAFF. In DNA form, the CDR3 reads TGCAGTGCTAGTGAGATCCGCGGCACTGAAGCTTTCTTT.

The chain recombines TRBV2 with TRBJ2-1; D might be TRBD1 or TRBD2, each matching 7 bases. V dropped 6 bases and J dropped 3 bases, with 18 bases sitting between them. The germline V gene has CDR1 SNHLY and CDR2 FYNNEI. The CDR3 runs to 16 residues. The CDR3 region is CASRESGTAIYNEQFF. The CDR3 nucleotides are TGTGCCAGCAGGGAAAGCGGGACAGCAATCTACAATGAGCAGTTCTTC.

This clonotype was observed a handful of times. V and J are TRBV6-2 or TRBV6-3 and TRBJ2-1, with TRBD2 matching over 10 bases. From germline, CDR1 is MNHEY and CDR2 SVGEGT. Germline trimming cut 7 bases from V and 4 bases from J; bases unmatched to any gene: 7. The CDR3 sequence is 15 residues long. The CDR3 DNA is TGTGCCAGCACCCCCGGGACTAGCGTATACAATGAGCAGTTCTTC. Translated: CASTPGTSVYNEQFF.

This clonotype has a count of ten or more. The chain links TRBV18 to TRBJ1-6; D not resolved. The CDR3 consists of 14 residues. Deletions cut 0 bases from V and 9 bases from J, with 9 bases between. Germline loops: CDR1 KGHSH, CDR2 LQKENI. DNA of the CDR3: TGTGCCAGCTCACCACCCCCCGGCGGTTCACCCCTCCACTTT. Protein product: CASSPPPGGSPLHF.

Sample share makes this clonotype medium-sized. The chain combines TRBV12-3 or TRBV12-4 with TRBJ2-7; 8 positions match TRBD2. The length of the CDR3 is 18 residues. With 4 bases clipped from V and 5 bases from J, the junction kept 19 bases outside the gene matches. CDR3 DNA sequence: TGTGCCAGCAGTTCCACCGGATTCGGGGGGGGCAGGGTCGACGAGCAGTACTTC. The encoded protein is CASSSTGFGGGRVDEQYF.

The chain combines TRBV30 with TRBJ2-2; TRBD1 matches 11 bases. J gave up 4 bases and V 3 bases, and 10 bases lay outside the gene matches. Germline V gene data show CDR1 as GTSNPN and CDR2 as SVGIG (reference sequence). The CDR3 sequence is 17 residues long. CDR3 amino acids: CAWRSFIGTGGTGELFF. The CDR3 coding sequence is TGTGCCTGGAGGTCCTTCATTGGGACAGGGGGCACCGGGGAGCTGTTTTTT.

In its sample, this clonotype was seen a few times. The V call is TRBV3-1, the J call TRBJ2-7; 7 positions agree with TRBD1. The germline gives CDR1 LGHDT, CDR2 YNNKEL (reference sequence). J lost 3 bases, V lost 1 base, and 3 bases had no gene match. The CDR3 contains 14 residues. CDR3 bases: TGTGCCAGCAGCCAAGGAAGGGACAGCTACGAGCAGTACTTC. Its translation: CASSQGRDSYEQYF.

This clonotype showed up just a few times. The V call is TRBV2, the J call TRBJ1-1, with TRBD1 identical over 7 bases. There are 13 residues in the CDR3. The V and J ends lost 7 bases and 6 bases, in that order; junction bases with no gene match: 8. Looked up from germline, CDR1 is SNHLY and CDR2 is FYNNEI. The CDR3 coding sequence is TGTGCCAGCACCGGCAACGGACAGGCTGAAGCTTTCTTT. Protein product: CASTGNGQAEAFF. The full variable domain, with the rest looked up from reference TRBV2 and TRBJ1-1, is EPEVTQTPSHQVTQMGQEVILRCVPISNHLYFYWYRQILGQKVEFLVSFYNNEISEKSEIFDDQFSVERPDGSNFTLKIRSTKLEDSAMYFCASTGNGQAEAFFGQGTRLTVV.

This chain connects TRBV27 to TRBJ2-1; 7 bases match TRBD2. CDR1 and CDR2 from the germline V gene are MNHEY and SMNVEV (reference sequence). V gave up 5 bases and J gave up 9 bases; unmatched junction bases: 10. The CDR3 is 14 amino acids. CDR3 in amino acids: CASSPSRLAPEQFF. For the CDR3, the DNA is TGTGCCAGCAGTCCTTCCCGACTAGCTCCTGAGCAGTTCTTC.

This clonotype is medium-sized by share. This chain uses TRBV19 with TRBJ1-2; TRBD1 agrees at 7 bases. Germline values: CDR1 LNHDA, CDR2 SQIVND (reference sequence). V shed 5 bases and J 5 bases; nucleotides not matched to a gene: 14. The CDR3 is 16 amino acids. Here the CDR3 DNA reads TGTGCCAGTAGTCAAGACCCGGGACAGATCTTTTATGGCTACACCTTC. Its protein product is CASSQDPGQIFYGYTF.

The table lists this clonotype with many counts. The CDR3 is CASIDRGPGANVLTF. For the CDR3, the DNA is TGTGCCAGCATTGACAGGGGGCCTGGGGCCAACGTCCTGACTTTC. The V and J genes are TRBV7-9 and TRBJ2-6, with TRBD1 matching 10 bases. Per the germline V gene, CDR1 is SEHNR and CDR2 is FQNEAQ (reference sequence). This CDR3 spans 15 amino acids. With 7 bases clipped from V and 2 bases from J, the junction kept 2 bases outside the gene matches.

V is TRBV6-5 and J is TRBJ1-1, with unresolved D. With 4 bases removed from V and 7 bases from J, the gap between germline ends came to 10 bases. Germline CDR1 reads MNHEY; CDR2 reads SVGAGI. The CDR3 length is 12 residues. The CDR3 protein is CASSSPGSEAFF. CDR3 in DNA: TGTGCCAGCAGTTCTCCGGGAAGTGAAGCTTTCTTT.

This clonotype was detected many times. The rearrangement links TRBV5-1 to TRBJ2-7; no reliable D call. CDR1 and CDR2 from the germline V gene are SGHRS and YFSETQ. The germline V and J ends were trimmed by 3 bases and 7 bases, with 14 bases remaining between them. The CDR3 extends over 13 amino acids. The CDR3 spells CASSSTGLWEQYF. DNA of the CDR3: TGCGCCAGCAGCTCGACGGGTCTTTGGGAGCAGTACTTC. The entire variable domain, with the rest obtained from reference TRBV5-1 and TRBJ2-7, is as follows: KAGVTQTPRYLIKTRGQQVTLSCSPISGHRSVSWYQQTPGQGLQFLFEYFSETQRNKGNFPGRFSGRQFSNSRSEMNVSTLELGDSALYLCASSSTGLWEQYFGPGTRLTVT.

This clonotype was detected ten times or more. The J gene is TRBJ2-3, the V gene TRBV5-4; 7 bases are shared with TRBD2. The J segment lost 0 bases and the V segment lost 4 bases, leaving 8 bases of the junction unmatched. The CDR3 extends over 16 amino acids. In germline, CDR1 is SGHNT, CDR2 YYREEE (reference sequence). This CDR3 reads CASSPRSSGSTDTQYF. The CDR3 region has the DNA TGTGCCAGCAGCCCCCGTAGTAGCGGGAGCACAGATACGCAGTATTTT.

V gene TRBV7-9 combines with J gene TRBJ2-7; D ambiguous. This CDR3 has 15 residues. The germline V and J ends were trimmed by 5 bases and 2 bases, with 16 bases remaining between them. Germline V CDR1 and CDR2: SEHNR, FQNEAQ (reference sequence). The CDR3 loop reads CASSKTGPFTYEQYF. For the CDR3, the DNA is TGTGCCAGCAGCAAAACCGGGCCCTTCACCTACGAGCAGTACTTC. Together with reference TRBV7-9 and TRBJ2-7, the CDR3 gives the full variable domain: DTGVSQNPRHKITKRGQNVTFRCDPISEHNRLYWYRQTLGQGPEFLTYFQNEAQLEKSRLLSDRFSAERPKGSFSTLEIQRTEQGDSAMYLCASSKTGPFTYEQYFGPGTRLTVT.